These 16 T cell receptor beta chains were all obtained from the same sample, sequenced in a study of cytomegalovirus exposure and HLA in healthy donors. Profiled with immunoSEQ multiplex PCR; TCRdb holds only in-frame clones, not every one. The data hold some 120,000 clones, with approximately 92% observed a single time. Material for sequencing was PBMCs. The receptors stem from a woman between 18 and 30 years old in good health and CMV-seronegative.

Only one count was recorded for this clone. CDR3 amino acids: CASSSRKFTGGGGQETQYF. CDR3 sequence (DNA): TGTGCCAGCAGCTCCAGGAAATTTACAGGAGGAGGAGGGCAAGAGACCCAGTACTTC. The rearrangement uses TRBV5-6 and TRBJ2-5, with D perhaps TRBD2 (6 bases). CDR1 and CDR2 (germline): SGHDT, YYEEEE. This CDR3 contains 19 residues. V shed 3 bases and J shed 2 bases, with 26 bases lying between them.

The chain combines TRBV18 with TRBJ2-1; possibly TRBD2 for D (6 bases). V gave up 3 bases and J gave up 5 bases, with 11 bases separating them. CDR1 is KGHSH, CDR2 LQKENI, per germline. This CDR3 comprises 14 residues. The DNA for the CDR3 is TGTGCCAGCTCACCGGCTAGCGACGACAATGAGCAGTTCTTC. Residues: CASSPASDDNEQFF.

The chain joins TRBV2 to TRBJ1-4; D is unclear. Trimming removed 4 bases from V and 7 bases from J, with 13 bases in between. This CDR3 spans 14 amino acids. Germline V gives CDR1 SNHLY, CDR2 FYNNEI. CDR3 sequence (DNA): TGTGCCAGCAGTGGACTATCTGGGAGTGAAAAACTGTTTTTT. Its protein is CASSGLSGSEKLFF.

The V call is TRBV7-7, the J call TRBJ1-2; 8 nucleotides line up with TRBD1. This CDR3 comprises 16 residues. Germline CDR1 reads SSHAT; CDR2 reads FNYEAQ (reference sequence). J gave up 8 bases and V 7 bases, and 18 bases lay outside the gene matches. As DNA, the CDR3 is TGTGCCAGCACCCTCCCCCAGGGGGCGTACATATACGGCTACACCTTC. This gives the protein CASTLPQGAYIYGYTF.

The CDR3 reads CASSLAGDNNQPQHF. The DNA for the CDR3 is TGTGCCAGCAGTTTAGCAGGGGATAACAATCAGCCCCAGCATTTT. The genes are TRBV28 and TRBJ1-5, with D possibly being TRBD1 (6 bases). The CDR3 length is 15 residues. Germline V gives CDR1 MDHEN, CDR2 SYDVKM. The ends were cut back, 2 bases at V and 3 bases at J, with 11 bases in the middle.

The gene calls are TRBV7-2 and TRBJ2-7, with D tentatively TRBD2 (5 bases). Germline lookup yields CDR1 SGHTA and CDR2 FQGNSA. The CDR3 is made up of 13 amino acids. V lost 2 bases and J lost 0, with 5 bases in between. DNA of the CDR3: TGTGCCAGCAGCTTAAGCGGCTCCTACGAGCAGTACTTC. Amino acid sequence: CASSLSGSYEQYF. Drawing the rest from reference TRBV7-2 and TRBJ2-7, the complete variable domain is GAGVSQSPSNKVTEKGKDVELRCDPISGHTALYWYRQSLGQGLEFLIYFQGNSAPDKSGLPSDRFSAERTGGSVSTLTIQRTQQEDSAVYLCASSLSGSYEQYFGPGTRLTVT.

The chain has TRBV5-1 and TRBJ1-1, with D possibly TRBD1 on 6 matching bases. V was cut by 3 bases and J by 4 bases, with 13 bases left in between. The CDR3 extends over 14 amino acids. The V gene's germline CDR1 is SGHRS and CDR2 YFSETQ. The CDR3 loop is CASSSQGPGTEAFF. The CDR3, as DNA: TGCGCCAGCAGCTCCCAGGGGCCGGGCACTGAAGCTTTCTTT.

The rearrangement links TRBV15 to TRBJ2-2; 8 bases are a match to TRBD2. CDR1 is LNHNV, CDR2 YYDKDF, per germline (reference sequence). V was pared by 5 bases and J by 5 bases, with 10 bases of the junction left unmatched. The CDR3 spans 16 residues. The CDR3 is CATSYWFAGGTGELFF. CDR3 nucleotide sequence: TGTGCCACCAGCTACTGGTTTGCGGGAGGTACCGGGGAGCTGTTTTTT.

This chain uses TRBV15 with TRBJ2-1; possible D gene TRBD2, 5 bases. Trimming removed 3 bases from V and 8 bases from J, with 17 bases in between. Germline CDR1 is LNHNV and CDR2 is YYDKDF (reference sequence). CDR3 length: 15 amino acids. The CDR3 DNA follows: TGTGCCACCAGCAGCCAGGACTCCCTGTCATATGAGCAGTTCTTC. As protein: CATSSQDSLSYEQFF.

CDR3 region: CASRGLGKNEKLFF. CDR3 in DNA: TGTGCCAGCAGGGGACTGGGGAAGAATGAAAAACTGTTTTTT. V and J are TRBV27 and TRBJ1-4, with D possibly TRBD1 on 5 matching bases. This CDR3 is 14 amino acids long. CDR1 MNHEY and CDR2 SMNVEV come from the germline V gene (reference sequence). Deletions cut 6 bases from V and 5 bases from J, with 13 bases between.

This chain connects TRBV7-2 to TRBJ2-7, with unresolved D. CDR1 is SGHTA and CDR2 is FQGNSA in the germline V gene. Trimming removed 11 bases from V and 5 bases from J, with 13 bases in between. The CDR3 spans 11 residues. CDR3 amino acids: CASPEPHEQYF. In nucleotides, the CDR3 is TGTGCCTCCCCGGAGCCCCACGAGCAGTACTTC.

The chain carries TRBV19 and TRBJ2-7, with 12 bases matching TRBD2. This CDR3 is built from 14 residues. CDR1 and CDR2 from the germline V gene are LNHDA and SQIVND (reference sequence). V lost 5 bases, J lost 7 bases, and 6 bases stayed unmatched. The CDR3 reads CASSRTSGKGEQYF. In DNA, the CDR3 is TGTGCCAGTAGTCGGACTAGCGGGAAGGGGGAGCAGTACTTC.

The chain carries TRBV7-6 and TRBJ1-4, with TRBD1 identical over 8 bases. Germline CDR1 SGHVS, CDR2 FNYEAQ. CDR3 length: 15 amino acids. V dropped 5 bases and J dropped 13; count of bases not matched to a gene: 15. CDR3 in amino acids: CASSQGGQAPVGLFF. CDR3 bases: TGTGCCAGCAGCCAGGGGGGACAGGCGCCGGTGGGACTGTTTTTT.

Written as DNA, the CDR3 is TGCGCCAGCAGTGTCAGGCAAACGAACACTGAAGCTTTCTTT. Its translation is CASSVRQTNTEAFF. The J gene is TRBJ1-1, the V gene TRBV10-1; D call uncertain. Germline V gives CDR1 WNHNN, CDR2 SYGVQD (reference sequence). This CDR3 is built from 14 residues. Between the trimmed V and J ends, which lost 4 bases and 1 base, there was a span of 10 bases.

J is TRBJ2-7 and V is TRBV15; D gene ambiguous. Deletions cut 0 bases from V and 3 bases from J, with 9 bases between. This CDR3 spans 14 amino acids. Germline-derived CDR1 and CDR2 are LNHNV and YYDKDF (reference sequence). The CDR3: CATSRERIGYEQYF. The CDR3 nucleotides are TGTGCCACCAGCAGAGAGAGGATCGGCTACGAGCAGTACTTC.

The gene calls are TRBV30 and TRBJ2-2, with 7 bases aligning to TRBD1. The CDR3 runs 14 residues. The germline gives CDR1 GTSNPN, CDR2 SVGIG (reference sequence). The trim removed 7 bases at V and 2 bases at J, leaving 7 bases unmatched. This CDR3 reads CAYTGTANTGELFF. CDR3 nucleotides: TGTGCCTACACCGGGACAGCAAACACCGGGGAGCTGTTTTTT.